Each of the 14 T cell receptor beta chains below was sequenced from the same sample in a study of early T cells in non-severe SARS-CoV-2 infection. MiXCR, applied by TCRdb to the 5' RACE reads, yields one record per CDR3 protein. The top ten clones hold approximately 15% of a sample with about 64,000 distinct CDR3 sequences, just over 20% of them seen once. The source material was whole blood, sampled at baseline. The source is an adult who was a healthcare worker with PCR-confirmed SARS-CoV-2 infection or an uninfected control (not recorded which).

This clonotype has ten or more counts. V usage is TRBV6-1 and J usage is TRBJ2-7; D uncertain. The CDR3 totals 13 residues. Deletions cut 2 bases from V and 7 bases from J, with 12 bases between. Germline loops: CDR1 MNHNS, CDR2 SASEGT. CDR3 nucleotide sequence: TGTGCCAGCAGTGAATATGAGTTCGGAGAGCAGTACTTC. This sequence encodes CASSEYEFGEQYF.

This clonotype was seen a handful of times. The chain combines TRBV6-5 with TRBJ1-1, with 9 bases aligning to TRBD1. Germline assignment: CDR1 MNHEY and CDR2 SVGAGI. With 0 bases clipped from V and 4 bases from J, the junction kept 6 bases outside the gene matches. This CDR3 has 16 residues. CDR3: CASSYSDRGGGTEAFF. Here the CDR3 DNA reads TGTGCCAGCAGTTACTCGGACAGGGGAGGTGGCACTGAAGCTTTCTTT.

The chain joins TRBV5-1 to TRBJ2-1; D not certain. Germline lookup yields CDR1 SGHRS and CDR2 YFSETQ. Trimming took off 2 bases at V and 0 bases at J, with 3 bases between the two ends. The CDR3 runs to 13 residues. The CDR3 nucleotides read TGCGCCAGCAGCTTACCCTCCTACAATGAGCAGTTCTTC. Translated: CASSLPSYNEQFF.

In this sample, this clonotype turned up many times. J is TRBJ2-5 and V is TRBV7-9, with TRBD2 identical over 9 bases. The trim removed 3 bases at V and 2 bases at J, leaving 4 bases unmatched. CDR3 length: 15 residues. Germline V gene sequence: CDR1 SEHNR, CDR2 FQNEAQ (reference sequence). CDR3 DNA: TGTGCCAGCAGCTTTGAGCGGGGGGTACAAGAGACCCAGTACTTC. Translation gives CASSFERGVQETQYF.

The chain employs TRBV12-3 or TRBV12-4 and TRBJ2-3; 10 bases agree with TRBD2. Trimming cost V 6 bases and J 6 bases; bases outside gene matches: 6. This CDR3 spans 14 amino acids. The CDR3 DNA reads TGTGCCAGCAGCCTTAGCGGGGGGATTGATACGCAGTATTTT. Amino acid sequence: CASSLSGGIDTQYF.

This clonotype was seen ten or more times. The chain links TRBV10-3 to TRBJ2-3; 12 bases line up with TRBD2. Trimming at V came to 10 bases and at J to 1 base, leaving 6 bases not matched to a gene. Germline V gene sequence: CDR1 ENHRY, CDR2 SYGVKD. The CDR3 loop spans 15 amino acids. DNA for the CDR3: TGTGCCACCCTGACTAGCGGGGGTGGCACAGATACGCAGTATTTT. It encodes CATLTSGGGTDTQYF.

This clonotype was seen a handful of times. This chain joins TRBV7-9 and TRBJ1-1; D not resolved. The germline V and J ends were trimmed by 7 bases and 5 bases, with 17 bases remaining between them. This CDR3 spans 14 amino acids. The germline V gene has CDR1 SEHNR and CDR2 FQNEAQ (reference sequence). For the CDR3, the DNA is TGTGCCAGCACCCCAACAGCCGGGAGGACTGAAGCTTTCTTT. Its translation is CASTPTAGRTEAFF.

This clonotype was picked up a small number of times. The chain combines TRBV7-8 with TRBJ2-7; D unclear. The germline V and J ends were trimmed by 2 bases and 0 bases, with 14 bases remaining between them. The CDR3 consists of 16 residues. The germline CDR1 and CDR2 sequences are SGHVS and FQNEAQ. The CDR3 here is CASSLFFERSSYEQYF. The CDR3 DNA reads TGTGCCAGCAGCTTATTTTTTGAGAGAAGCTCCTACGAGCAGTACTTC.

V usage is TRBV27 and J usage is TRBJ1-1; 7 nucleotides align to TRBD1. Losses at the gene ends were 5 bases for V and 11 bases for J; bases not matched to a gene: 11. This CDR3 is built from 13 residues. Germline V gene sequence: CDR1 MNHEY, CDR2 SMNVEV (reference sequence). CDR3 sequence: CASSPRTGRTAFF. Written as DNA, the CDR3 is TGTGCCAGCAGTCCCCGGACAGGAAGGACCGCTTTCTTT.

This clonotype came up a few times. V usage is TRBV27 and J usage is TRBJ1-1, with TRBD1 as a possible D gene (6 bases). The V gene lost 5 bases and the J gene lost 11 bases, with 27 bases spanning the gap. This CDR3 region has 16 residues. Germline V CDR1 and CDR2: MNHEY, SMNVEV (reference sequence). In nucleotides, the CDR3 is TGTGCCAGCAGTAACAGACAGGAGTTTATAGGGGCCCCTGCTTTCTTT. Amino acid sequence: CASSNRQEFIGAPAFF.

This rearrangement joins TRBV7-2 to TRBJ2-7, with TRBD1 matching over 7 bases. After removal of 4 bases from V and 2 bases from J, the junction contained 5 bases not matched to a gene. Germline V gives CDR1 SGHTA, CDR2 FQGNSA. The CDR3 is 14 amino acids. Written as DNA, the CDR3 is TGTGCCAGCAGCTCTCGACAGGGTACCTACGAGCAGTACTTC. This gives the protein CASSSRQGTYEQYF.

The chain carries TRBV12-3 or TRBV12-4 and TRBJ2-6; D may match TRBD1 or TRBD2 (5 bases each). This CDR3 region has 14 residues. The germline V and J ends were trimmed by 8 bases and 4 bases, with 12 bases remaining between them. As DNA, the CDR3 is TGTGCCAGCCTCCGGGGCACCGGGGCCAACGTCCTGACTTTC. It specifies CASLRGTGANVLTF.

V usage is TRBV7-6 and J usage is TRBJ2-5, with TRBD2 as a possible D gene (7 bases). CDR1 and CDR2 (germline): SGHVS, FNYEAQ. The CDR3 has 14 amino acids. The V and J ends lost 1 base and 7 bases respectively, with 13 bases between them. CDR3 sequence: CASSLEGGQGTQYF. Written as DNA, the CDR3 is TGTGCCAGCAGCTTAGAGGGGGGGCAGGGGACCCAGTACTTC.

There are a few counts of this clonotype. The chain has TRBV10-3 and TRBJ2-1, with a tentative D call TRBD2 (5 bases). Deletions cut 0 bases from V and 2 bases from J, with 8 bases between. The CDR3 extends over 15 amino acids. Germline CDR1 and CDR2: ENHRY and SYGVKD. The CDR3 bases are TGTGCCATCAGTGAGTCCGGGAATCCCTACAATGAGCAGTTCTTC. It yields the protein CAISESGNPYNEQFF.